The rows below give T cell receptor beta chains drawn from one sample of a study of blood T cell repertoires in COVID-19. Some clones are missing from TCRdb's copy, which holds only in-frame ones; the method was immunoSEQ multiplex PCR. The top ten clones hold 1% to 1.3% of a sample with approximately 290,000 clones, 80% to 95% of them seen once. The sequenced sample consisted of PBMCs or T cells enriched from blood (not recorded which). The receptors here all came from a woman in her twenties or thirties who had recovered from COVID-19. CDR3s include the opening cysteine and the closing phenylalanine or tryptophan. The order of the fields is V gene, D gene, CDR3 length, CDR3 protein. D genes are given only for firm matches.

v_call: TRBV14; d_call: .; cdr3_length: 14; cdr3_aa: CASSPLTANYGYTF
v_call: TRBV6-5; d_call: .; cdr3_length: 16; cdr3_aa: CASSYLGTSDIYGYTF
v_call: TRBV4-2; d_call: TRBD2; cdr3_length: 14; cdr3_aa: CASSQDVREGTQYF
v_call: TRBV7-2; d_call: TRBD2; cdr3_length: 13; cdr3_aa: CASSLAGGPWQFF
v_call: TRBV24-1; d_call: .; cdr3_length: 15; cdr3_aa: CATSDSGQGTYGYTF
v_call: TRBV27; d_call: .; cdr3_length: 15; cdr3_aa: CASSFAGRSSYEQYF
v_call: TRBV28; d_call: .; cdr3_length: 10; cdr3_aa: CAEPLPPQHF
v_call: TRBV6-1; d_call: TRBD2; cdr3_length: 15; cdr3_aa: CASSEVSGGTDTQYF
v_call: TRBV7-9; d_call: TRBD2; cdr3_length: 13; cdr3_aa: CASSYSGGYEQYF
v_call: TRBV18; d_call: .; cdr3_length: 15; cdr3_aa: CASSPPSVSTDTQYF
v_call: TRBV29-1; d_call: .; cdr3_length: 10; cdr3_aa: CSVDSEGYTF
v_call: TRBV6-5; d_call: TRBD1; cdr3_length: 14; cdr3_aa: CASRGDSYNSPLHF
v_call: TRBV3-1/TRBV3-2; d_call: .; cdr3_length: 13; cdr3_aa: CASSRTSNQPQHF
v_call: TRBV11-2; d_call: .; cdr3_length: 15; cdr3_aa: CASSSLGRLGYEQYF
v_call: TRBV18; d_call: TRBD2; cdr3_length: 15; cdr3_aa: CASSPPGLDADTQYF
v_call: TRBV19; d_call: TRBD1; cdr3_length: 15; cdr3_aa: CASSRKGTGGYEQYF
v_call: TRBV9; d_call: TRBD2; cdr3_length: 16; cdr3_aa: CASSVESGRNTDTQYF
v_call: TRBV7-9; d_call: .; cdr3_length: 15; cdr3_aa: CASSIRDTLGNEQFF
v_call: TRBV6-5; d_call: .; cdr3_length: 15; cdr3_aa: CASSFSSVSTDTQYF
v_call: TRBV7-3; d_call: .; cdr3_length: 13; cdr3_aa: CASSPGGYNEQFF
v_call: TRBV4-3; d_call: TRBD1; cdr3_length: 16; cdr3_aa: CASSQLQGAKVTEAFF
v_call: TRBV9; d_call: .; cdr3_length: 15; cdr3_aa: CASSETLGGTGELFF
v_call: TRBV30; d_call: TRBD1; cdr3_length: 14; cdr3_aa: CAWRAGGRVEKLFF
v_call: TRBV18; d_call: .; cdr3_length: 15; cdr3_aa: CASSPVVGGSDTQYF
v_call: TRBV7-3; d_call: TRBD2; cdr3_length: 15; cdr3_aa: CASSLSSGSGNEQFF
v_call: TRBV28; d_call: .; cdr3_length: 15; cdr3_aa: CASSSHKAGSTEAFF